This TCR beta chain was sequenced for a study of T cells in localized non-small cell lung cancer. General study points: Compared with tumor, uninvolved adjacent lung displayed greater T cell clonality, ranking highest overall.

Produced via immunoSEQ multiplex PCR; TCRdb's table is partial and in-frame only. Among about 78,000 clones listed, 80% to 90% were seen once. After removal of 5 bases from V and 4 bases from J, the junction contained 13 bases not matched to a gene. Germline CDR1 is SEHNR and CDR2 is FQNEAQ (reference sequence). This CDR3 has 18 residues. Concerning this clone itself: Its target is unknown.

The receptor's source is a man aged 35 to 70 with stage I lung adenocarcinoma. This rearrangement joins TRBV7-9 to TRBJ2-5, with 13 bases fitting TRBD2. Sample: peripheral blood, taken before any cancer treatment. In nucleotides, the CDR3 is TGTGCCAGCAGCGCGGAGGCACTAGCGGGAGGGCCCGGAGAGACCCAGTACTTC. It encodes CASSAEALAGGPGETQYF.